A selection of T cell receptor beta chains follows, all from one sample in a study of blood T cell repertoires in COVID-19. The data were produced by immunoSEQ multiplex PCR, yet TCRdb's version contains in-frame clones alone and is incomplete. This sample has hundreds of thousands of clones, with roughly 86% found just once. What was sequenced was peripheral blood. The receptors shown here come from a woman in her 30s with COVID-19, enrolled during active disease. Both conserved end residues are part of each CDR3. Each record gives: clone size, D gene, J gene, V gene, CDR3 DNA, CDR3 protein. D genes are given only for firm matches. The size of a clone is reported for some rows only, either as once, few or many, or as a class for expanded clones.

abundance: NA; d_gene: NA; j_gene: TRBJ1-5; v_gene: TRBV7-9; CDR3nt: TGTGCCAGCAGCTTAGTCCTAGGGCAGGGTGGCAATCAGCCCCAGCATTTT; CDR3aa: CASSLVLGQGGNQPQHF
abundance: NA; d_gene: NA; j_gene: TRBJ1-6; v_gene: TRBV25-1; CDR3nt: TGTGCCAGCAGTGGCACAGGGTACCATTCACCCCTCCACTTT; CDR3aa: CASSGTGYHSPLHF
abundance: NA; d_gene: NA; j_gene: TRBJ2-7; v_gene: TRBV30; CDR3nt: TGTGCCTGGAGTCTTCGGGTACTCACCAACTCCTACGAGCAGTACTTC; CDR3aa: CAWSLRVLTNSYEQYF
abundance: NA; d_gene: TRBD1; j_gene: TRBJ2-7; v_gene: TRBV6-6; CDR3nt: TGTGCCAGCCGCCCGGGACAGGGGAACGAGCAGTACTTC; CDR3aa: CASRPGQGNEQYF
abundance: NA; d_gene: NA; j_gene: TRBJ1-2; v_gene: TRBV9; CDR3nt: TGTGCCAGCAGCGTAAGCGGAGATTTTTATGGCTACACCTTC; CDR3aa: CASSVSGDFYGYTF
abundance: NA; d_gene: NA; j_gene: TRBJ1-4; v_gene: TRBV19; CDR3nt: TGTGCCAGTAAACAACAGCAAACTCGGAATGAAAAACTGTTTTTT; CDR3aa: CASKQQQTRNEKLFF
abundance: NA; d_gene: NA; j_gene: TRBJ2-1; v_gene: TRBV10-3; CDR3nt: TGTGCCATCAGTCTCGGAGGTGAGCAGTTCTTC; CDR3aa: CAISLGGEQFF
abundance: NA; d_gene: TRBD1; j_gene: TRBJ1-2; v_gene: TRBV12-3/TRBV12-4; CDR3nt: TGTGCCACTCGGACAGGGGGAAGGGGCTACACCTTC; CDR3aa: CATRTGGRGYTF
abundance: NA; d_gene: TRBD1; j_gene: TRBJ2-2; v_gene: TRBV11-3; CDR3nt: TGTGCCAGCAGCTTACGACAGGGTGGGCTGTTTTTT; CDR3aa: CASSLRQGGLFF
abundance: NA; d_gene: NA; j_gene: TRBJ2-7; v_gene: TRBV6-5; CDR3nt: TGTGCCAGCAGGACTGTTAGCTCCTACGAGCAGTACTTC; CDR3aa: CASRTVSSYEQYF
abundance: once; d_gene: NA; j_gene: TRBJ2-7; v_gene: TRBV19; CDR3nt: TGTGCCAGTAGTGTCGGGAACTCCTACGAGCAGTACTTC; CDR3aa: CASSVGNSYEQYF
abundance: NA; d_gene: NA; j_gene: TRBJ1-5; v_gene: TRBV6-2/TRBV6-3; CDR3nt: TGTGCCAGCAGTTACTCAGGGGAGGAGAAGCAGCCCCAGCATTTT; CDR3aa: CASSYSGEEKQPQHF
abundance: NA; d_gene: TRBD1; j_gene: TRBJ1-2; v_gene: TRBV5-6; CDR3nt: TGTGCCAGCAGCTTGGACAGGGGAAGGTGGAACTATGGCTACACCTTC; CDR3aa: CASSLDRGRWNYGYTF
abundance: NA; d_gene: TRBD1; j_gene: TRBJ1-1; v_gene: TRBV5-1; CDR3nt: TGCGCCAGCAGCCCGGGACAGATGAACACTGAAGCTTTCTTT; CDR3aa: CASSPGQMNTEAFF
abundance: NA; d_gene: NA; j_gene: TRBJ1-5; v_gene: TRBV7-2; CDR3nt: TGTGCCAGCAGCTCCCGGACGGGAGGGGAGCCCCAGCATTTT; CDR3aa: CASSSRTGGEPQHF
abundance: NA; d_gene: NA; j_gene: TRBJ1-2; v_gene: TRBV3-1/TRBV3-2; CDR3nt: TGTGCCAGCAGCGAAGACCCGGGGAGCGGCTACACCTTC; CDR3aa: CASSEDPGSGYTF
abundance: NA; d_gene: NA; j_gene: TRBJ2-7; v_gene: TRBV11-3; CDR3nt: TGTGCCAGCAGCTTAGGGAGAGGGCAGCATCCCTACGAGCAGTACTTC; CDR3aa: CASSLGRGQHPYEQYF
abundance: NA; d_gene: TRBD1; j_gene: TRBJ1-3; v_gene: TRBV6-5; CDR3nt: TGTGCCAGCAGGATGGACAGGACCTCTGGAAACACCATATATTTT; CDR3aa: CASRMDRTSGNTIYF
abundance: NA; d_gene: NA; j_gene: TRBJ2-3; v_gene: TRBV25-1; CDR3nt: TGTGCCAGCACTTTCAGTAGCACAGATACGCAGTATTTT; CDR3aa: CASTFSSTDTQYF
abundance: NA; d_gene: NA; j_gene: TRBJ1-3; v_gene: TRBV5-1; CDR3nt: TGCGCCAGCAGCGTGGACAGCTCTGGAAACACCATATATTTT; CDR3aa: CASSVDSSGNTIYF
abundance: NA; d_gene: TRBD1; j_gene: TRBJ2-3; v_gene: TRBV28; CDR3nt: TGTGCCAGCAGTTACCCAGGGGGCTCGGGCACAGATACGCAGTATTTT; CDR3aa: CASSYPGGSGTDTQYF
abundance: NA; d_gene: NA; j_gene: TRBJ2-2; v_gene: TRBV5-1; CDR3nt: TGCGCCAGCAGCTTGGGACAGGAGACCGGGGAGCTGTTTTTT; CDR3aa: CASSLGQETGELFF
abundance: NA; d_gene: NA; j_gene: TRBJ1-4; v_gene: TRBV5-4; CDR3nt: TGTGCCAGCAGCTTGGCAGGGAAAACGGAAAAACTGTTTTTT; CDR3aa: CASSLAGKTEKLFF
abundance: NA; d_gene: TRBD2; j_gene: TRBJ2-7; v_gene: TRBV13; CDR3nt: TGTGCCAGCAGTAGCGGGAGGGATTACGAGCAGTACTTC; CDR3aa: CASSSGRDYEQYF
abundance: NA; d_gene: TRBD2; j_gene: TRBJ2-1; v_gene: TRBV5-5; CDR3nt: TGTGCCAGCAGCTTGGGTGTTACTAGCGGGAGGGCCGAGGATGAGCAGTTCTTC; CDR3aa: CASSLGVTSGRAEDEQFF
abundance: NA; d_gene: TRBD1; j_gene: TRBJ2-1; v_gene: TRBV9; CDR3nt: TGTGCCAGCAGCGTAGGAGGAAGGACAGGGGACAATGAGCAGTTCTTC; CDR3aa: CASSVGGRTGDNEQFF
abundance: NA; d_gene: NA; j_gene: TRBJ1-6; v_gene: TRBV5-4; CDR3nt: TGTGCCAGCAGCTTTAGCCCTCGAAGTTCACCCCTCCACTTT; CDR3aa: CASSFSPRSSPLHF
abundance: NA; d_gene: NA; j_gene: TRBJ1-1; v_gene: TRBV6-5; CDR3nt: TGTGCCAGCACCCAGGACGGGGTGAACACTGAAGCTTTCTTT; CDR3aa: CASTQDGVNTEAFF
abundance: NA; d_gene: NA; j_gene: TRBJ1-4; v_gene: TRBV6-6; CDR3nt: TGTGCCAGCAACAACGGGGGGCTGGAACAACTGTTTTTT; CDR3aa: CASNNGGLEQLFF
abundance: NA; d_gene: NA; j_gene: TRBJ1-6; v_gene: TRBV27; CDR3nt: TGTGCCAGCAGTTCCCAGTGGTTAGGGGTCATAAATTCACCCCTCCACTTT; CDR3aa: CASSSQWLGVINSPLHF
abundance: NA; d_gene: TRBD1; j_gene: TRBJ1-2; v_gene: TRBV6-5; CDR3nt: TGTGCCAGCACCGACAGGGTATCCTATGGCTACACCTTC; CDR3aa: CASTDRVSYGYTF
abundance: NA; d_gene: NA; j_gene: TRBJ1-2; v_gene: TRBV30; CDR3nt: TGTGCCTGGAGTCCTGACAGGAGACTTGGCTATGGCTACACCTTC; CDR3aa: CAWSPDRRLGYGYTF